The rows below give T cell receptor beta chains drawn from one sample of a study of cytomegalovirus exposure and HLA in healthy donors. This table comes from immunoSEQ multiplex PCR, and its TCRdb copy is limited to in-frame clones, with some not included. The sample records 150,000 to 200,000 clones, 78% being singletons. Input material: PBMCs. The receptors were sampled from a woman aged 25-40 years in good health and CMV-seropositive. Both conserved end residues are part of each CDR3. The D gene is left open where the match is weak. Expanded clones get a size class; other rows say once, few or many, or leave the size out.

v_gene,d_gene,abundance,j_gene,CDR3aa,CDR3nt
TRBV4-1,NA,few,TRBJ2-5,CASSQVGVTVTHF,TGCGCCAGCAGCCAAGTCGGAGTCACGGTCACCCACTTC
TRBV5-1,TRBD2,NA,TRBJ2-2,CASSRLTSGGDGELFF,TGCGCCAGCAGCCGGCTTACTAGCGGCGGAGACGGGGAGCTGTTTTTT
TRBV6-1,NA,NA,TRBJ2-7,CASSETGPVPYEQYF,TGTGCCAGCAGTGAGACAGGTCCGGTTCCCTACGAGCAGTACTTC
TRBV7-9,TRBD1,NA,TRBJ1-5,CASSGTGASQPQHF,TGTGCCAGCAGCGGGACAGGGGCCAGTCAGCCCCAGCATTTT
TRBV6-5,TRBD1,NA,TRBJ1-3,CASAKGTGVGNTIYF,TGTGCCAGCGCCAAGGGGACAGGGGTTGGAAACACCATATATTTT
TRBV10-1,TRBD1,few,TRBJ2-7,CASSPSLGQGGTNSYEQYF,TGCGCCAGCAGTCCCTCTCTCGGACAGGGCGGGACAAATTCCTACGAGCAGTACTTC
TRBV5-6,NA,NA,TRBJ2-7,CASSLVNRELYEQYF,TGTGCCAGCAGCTTGGTAAACAGGGAGCTGTACGAGCAGTACTTC
TRBV6-5,NA,few,TRBJ2-1,CASSYSIRTGRGEQFF,TGTGCCAGCAGTTACTCGATCCGGACAGGGAGGGGCGAGCAGTTCTTC
TRBV28,NA,NA,TRBJ1-2,CASSSWTAGYTF,TGTGCCAGCAGTAGTTGGACAGCAGGCTACACCTTC
TRBV6-5,NA,NA,TRBJ2-2,CASRGAGRAGELFF,TGTGCCAGCCGGGGGGCGGGCAGGGCCGGGGAGCTGTTTTTT
TRBV28,TRBD2,NA,TRBJ2-7,CASSSPGLAGLREQYF,TGTGCCAGCAGTTCGCCCGGACTAGCGGGTCTACGCGAGCAGTACTTC